The 27 T cell receptor beta chains below all came from one sample that was sequenced in a study of shared clonotypes between healthy human individuals. Profiling relied on immunoSEQ multiplex PCR, and the TCRdb table lists in-frame clones only, not all of them. The sample has 2 million to 2.5 million clones; about 95% are singletons. The material sequenced was naive CD4+ T cells sorted from blood. Stated subset: CD45RA+ positively selected. These receptor sequences come from a man younger than 35 in good health.

The chain carries TRBV10-2 and TRBJ1-6; no clear D gene. Germline V lookup: CDR1 WSHSY, CDR2 SAAADI. This CDR3 is built from 15 residues. V was pared by 5 bases and J by 3 bases, with 11 bases between. The CDR3 region is CASSSLGVYNSPLHF. CDR3 sequence (DNA): TGCGCCAGCAGTTCTCTCGGGGTCTATAATTCACCCCTCCACTTT.

As for this clone: Distinct nucleotide sequences in the sample also encode this CDR3. The J gene is TRBJ1-1, the V gene TRBV29-1; D is undetermined. The CDR3 has 11 amino acids. Germline V gene lookup returns CDR1 SQVTM and CDR2 ANQGSEA. V lost 6 bases to trimming and J lost 1 base, with 6 bases between them. Written as DNA, the CDR3 is TGCAGCGTGGTAGGGAACACTGAAGCTTTCTTT. It encodes CSVVGNTEAFF. Together with reference TRBV29-1 and TRBJ1-1, the CDR3 gives the full variable domain: SAVISQKPSRDICQRGTSLTIQCQVDSQVTMMFWYRQQPGQSLTLIATANQGSEATYESGFVIDKFPISRPNLTFSTLTVSNMSPEDSSIYLCSVVGNTEAFFGQGTRLTVV.

In its sample, this clone was seen once. The chain joins TRBV7-6 to TRBJ1-1; no definite D call. Germline values: CDR1 SGHVS, CDR2 FNYEAQ. The CDR3 runs to 13 residues. Trimming took off 3 bases at V and 1 base at J, with 6 bases between the two ends. The CDR3 sequence: CASSFSKNTEAFF. The CDR3 region has the DNA TGTGCCAGCAGCTTTTCCAAGAACACTGAAGCTTTCTTT.

V is TRBV2 and J is TRBJ2-7; 14 positions match TRBD2. J lost 6 bases, V lost 11 bases, and 6 bases had no gene match. The CDR3 spans 13 residues. Germline assignment: CDR1 SNHLY and CDR2 FYNNEI. The CDR3 sequence is CALRLAGGLEQYF. In DNA form, the CDR3 reads TGTGCCCTACGACTAGCGGGAGGGCTCGAGCAGTACTTC.

With respect to this clone: Other nucleotide sequences in the sample specify the same CDR3. V and J are TRBV5-4 and TRBJ2-7; D is perhaps TRBD1 (6 bases). Trimming removed 0 bases at V and 2 bases at J, with 9 bases between. This CDR3 region has 14 residues. Germline CDR1 SGHNT, CDR2 YYREEE (reference sequence). The CDR3 loop is CASSLEQGPYEQYF. CDR3 nucleotide sequence: TGTGCCAGCAGCTTGGAACAGGGCCCCTACGAGCAGTACTTC.

The chain joins TRBV19 to TRBJ1-4; D perhaps matches TRBD1 (5 bases). Per germline, CDR1 LNHDA and CDR2 SQIVND (reference sequence). The CDR3 covers 14 residues. Trimming pared 2 bases from V and 5 bases from J, leaving 9 bases between. The DNA for the CDR3 is TGTGCCAGTAGTATACAGGGATCGAATGAAAAACTGTTTTTT. Translating it yields CASSIQGSNEKLFF.

The chain carries TRBV2 and TRBJ1-6; D remains ambiguous. Deletions cut 8 bases from V and 5 bases from J, with 13 bases between. The CDR3 has 14 residues. From germline, CDR1 is SNHLY and CDR2 FYNNEI. The CDR3 region has the DNA TGTGCCAGCGGGAAAAATGTCAATAATTCACCCCTCCACTTT. As protein: CASGKNVNNSPLHF.

The J gene is TRBJ2-1, the V gene TRBV7-6, with D unclear. V was shortened by 6 bases and J by 2 bases, with 14 bases between the two germline ends. This CDR3 is built from 15 residues. The germline V gene encodes CDR1 SGHVS and CDR2 FNYEAQ. In nucleotides, the CDR3 is TGTGCCAGCAGTTCCATGGGGTGGGCCTACAATGAGCAGTTCTTC. This encodes CASSSMGWAYNEQFF.

V usage is TRBV5-1 and J usage is TRBJ2-7; the D is unclear. Germline values: CDR1 SGHRS, CDR2 YFSETQ. Trimming stripped 1 base from V and 1 base from J, with 18 bases between. The CDR3 spans 17 residues. CDR3 residues: CASSLYPSVGSSYEQYF. DNA for the CDR3: TGCGCCAGCAGCTTGTACCCGAGTGTTGGATCGTCCTACGAGCAGTACTTC.

The chain is built from TRBV10-3 and TRBJ2-2, with 7 bases matching TRBD1. Germline values: CDR1 ENHRY, CDR2 SYGVKD. CDR3 length equals 15 residues. The ends lost 0 bases at V and 7 bases at J; junction bases unmatched: 5. The CDR3 DNA follows: TGTGCCATCAGTGAGTCAGCAGGGGGTATCGGGGAGCTGTTTTTT. It is translated as CAISESAGGIGELFF.

DNA of the CDR3: TGTGCCAGCAGCGTAGGGGCGGGGGGTAATCAGCCCCAGCATTTT. This sequence encodes CASSVGAGGNQPQHF. The chain is built from TRBV7-9 and TRBJ1-5, with D possibly TRBD1 on 5 matching bases. Trimming pared 5 bases from V and 4 bases from J, leaving 15 bases between. Germline values: CDR1 SEHNR, CDR2 FQNEAQ (reference sequence). The CDR3 sequence is 15 residues long.

In regard to this clone: The same CDR3 also results from other DNA sequences found in this sample. The chain recombines TRBV10-2 with TRBJ2-3; D ambiguous. The germline V gene encodes CDR1 WSHSY and CDR2 SAAADI. The CDR3 spans 12 residues. V dropped 8 bases and J dropped 0 bases, with 6 bases sitting between them. CDR3 residues: CASSGSTDTQYF. In DNA, the CDR3 is TGCGCCAGCTCAGGTAGCACAGATACGCAGTATTTT.

This clone was recorded only once. V gene TRBV28 combines with J gene TRBJ1-4; TRBD1 aligns across 7 bases. CDR1 is MDHEN and CDR2 is SYDVKM in the germline V gene. Trimming took 3 bases from V and 8 from J; bases not matched to a gene: 12. There are 16 residues in the CDR3. CDR3 sequence (DNA): TGTGCCAGCAGTTTGTACGACAGGGTCTCGGGGGAAAAACTGTTTTTT. Translation gives CASSLYDRVSGEKLFF.

The rearrangement joins TRBV28 to TRBJ1-2; TRBD1 agrees at 8 bases. V was pared by 4 bases and J by 14 bases, with 15 bases of the junction left unmatched. The CDR3 loop spans 14 amino acids. Germline CDR1 is MDHEN and CDR2 is SYDVKM. The CDR3 DNA follows: TGTGCCAGCAGTTCACCAGGTGGACAGGGAACGGGGACCTTC. This codes for CASSSPGGQGTGTF.

The rearrangement links TRBV11-3 to TRBJ2-7, with D tentatively TRBD2 (6 bases). This CDR3 has 14 amino acids. Trimming removed 5 bases from V and 6 bases from J, with 17 bases in between. CDR1 and CDR2 (germline): SGHNT, YENEEA. CDR3 amino acids: CASSASGRDSEQYF. CDR3 nucleotide sequence: TGTGCCAGCAGCGCGTCCGGACGGGACTCCGAGCAGTACTTC. The full variable domain, completed using reference TRBV11-3 and TRBJ2-7, is EAGVVQSPRYKIIEKKQPVAFWCNPISGHNTLYWYLQNLGQGPELLIRYENEEAVDDSQLPKDRFSAERLKGVDSTLKIQPAELGDSAVYLCASSASGRDSEQYFGPGTRLTVT.

The chain has TRBV27 and TRBJ2-1; 11 bases line up with TRBD2. Germline assignment: CDR1 MNHEY and CDR2 SMNVEV (reference sequence). Unmatched junction bases numbered 7, after V lost 5 bases and J lost 4 bases. This CDR3 has 16 amino acids. This chain's CDR3 is CASSPTSGGPYNEQFF. CDR3 bases: TGTGCCAGCAGTCCCACTAGCGGGGGACCTTACAATGAGCAGTTCTTC.

This clone was counted once. The V gene is TRBV4-1, the J gene TRBJ2-7; 7 bases fit TRBD1. The CDR3 contains 16 residues. Germline lookup yields CDR1 MGHRA and CDR2 YSYEKL. Trimming took 1 base from V and 3 from J; bases not matched to a gene: 9. CDR3 DNA: TGCGCCAGCAGCCAAGGAGGGACAGCTGGGGGCTACGAGCAGTACTTC. It translates to CASSQGGTAGGYEQYF.

The chain combines TRBV7-9 with TRBJ2-7; a possible D gene is TRBD1 (6 bases). V was cut by 7 bases and J by 2 bases, with 15 bases left in between. This CDR3 contains 14 residues. CDR1 and CDR2 (germline): SEHNR, FQNEAQ (reference sequence). DNA of the CDR3: TGTGCCAGCACCCCTTCGGCAGGGGCCTACGAGCAGTACTTC. Translating it yields CASTPSAGAYEQYF. The entire variable domain, with the rest obtained from reference TRBV7-9 and TRBJ2-7, is as follows: DTGVSQNPRHKITKRGQNVTFRCDPISEHNRLYWYRQTLGQGPEFLTYFQNEAQLEKSRLLSDRFSAERPKGSFSTLEIQRTEQGDSAMYLCASTPSAGAYEQYFGPGTRLTVT.

The V gene is TRBV9, the J gene TRBJ2-7; perhaps TRBD2 as D (6 bases). The CDR3 has 17 residues. Germline loops: CDR1 SGDLS, CDR2 YYNGEE. Trimming removed 4 bases at V and 0 bases at J, with 20 bases between. The CDR3: CASSSAREGRSSYEQYF. CDR3 DNA: TGTGCCAGCAGCTCTGCTCGCGAGGGGAGGAGCTCCTACGAGCAGTACTTC.

The genes are TRBV18 and TRBJ1-1, with D unresolved. The CDR3 is made up of 15 amino acids. V lost 1 base, J lost 1 base, and 10 bases lay in between. Germline lookup yields CDR1 KGHSH and CDR2 LQKENI. In DNA form, the CDR3 reads TGTGCCAGCTCACCACTCGGTCCAGGGAACACTGAAGCTTTCTTT. It yields the protein CASSPLGPGNTEAFF.

The J gene is TRBJ2-3, the V gene TRBV30, with D possibly matching TRBD2 (6 bases). This CDR3 is built from 15 residues. The germline gives CDR1 GTSNPN, CDR2 SVGIG (reference sequence). V was pared by 5 bases and J by 0 bases, with 15 bases between. CDR3 in DNA: TGTGCCTGGGGGGGGTCAACCCCTAGCACAGATACGCAGTATTTT. This gives the protein CAWGGSTPSTDTQYF.

A word on this clone: One junction end does not reproduce the germline sequence, and a read error may be involved. V usage is TRBV19 and J usage is TRBJ2-3; D might be TRBD1 (5 bases). There are 15 residues in the CDR3. Per the germline V gene, CDR1 is LNHDA and CDR2 is SQIVND (reference sequence). This chain's CDR3 is CASSIGGSGAETQYF. The DNA of the CDR3 is TGTGCCAGTAGTATCGGTGGCAGTGGGGCAGAAACGCAGTATTTT.

This chain uses TRBV5-1 with TRBJ2-7, with 8 bases identical to TRBD2. The CDR3 length is 17 residues. V trimming: 0 bases; J trimming: 1 base; junction bases outside the gene matches: 9. The germline gives CDR1 SGHRS, CDR2 YFSETQ. The CDR3 nucleotides are TGCGCCAGCAGCTTGGTTGGTAGCGGGATTGTATCCTACGAGCAGTACTTC. As protein: CASSLVGSGIVSYEQYF. Full variable domain (rest looked up from reference TRBV5-1 and TRBJ2-7): KAGVTQTPRYLIKTRGQQVTLSCSPISGHRSVSWYQQTPGQGLQFLFEYFSETQRNKGNFPGRFSGRQFSNSRSEMNVSTLELGDSALYLCASSLVGSGIVSYEQYFGPGTRLTVT.

The chain carries TRBV29-1 and TRBJ1-5, with D unresolved. The CDR3 runs to 14 residues. Germline values: CDR1 SQVTM, CDR2 ANQGSEA. Trimming shortened V by 0 bases and J by 4 bases, and 10 bases separated the two germline ends. The CDR3 here is CSVEDKLGNQPQHF. CDR3 sequence (DNA): TGCAGCGTTGAAGATAAGTTGGGAAATCAGCCCCAGCATTTT.

This chain uses TRBV11-2 with TRBJ2-2, with 11 positions matching TRBD2. This CDR3 is built from 16 residues. Germline CDR1 SGHAT, CDR2 FQNNGV. After removal of 7 bases from V and 3 bases from J, the junction contained 7 bases not matched to a gene. This CDR3 is CASTSGGHEYTGELFF. CDR3 DNA sequence: TGTGCCAGCACTAGCGGGGGGCACGAATACACCGGGGAGCTGTTTTTT.

V and J are TRBV5-1 and TRBJ1-6; the D gene is possibly TRBD1 (6 bases). Germline loops: CDR1 SGHRS, CDR2 YFSETQ. The CDR3 spans 15 residues. Trimming cost V 4 bases and J 5 bases, with 13 bases left between them. CDR3 loop: CASSGGRTDNSPLHF. DNA for the CDR3: TGCGCCAGCAGCGGGGGTCGGACAGATAATTCACCCCTCCACTTT.

The J gene is TRBJ1-2, the V gene TRBV6-9; 7 bases fit TRBD1. The length of the CDR3 is 16 residues. CDR1 is MNHGY, CDR2 SVAAGI, per germline. V lost 2 bases and J lost 6; bases outside the gene matches: 12. In nucleotides, the CDR3 is TGTGCCAGCAGTTATCAATCCCGACAGGGCAAGGATGGCTACACCTTC. Protein product: CASSYQSRQGKDGYTF.